Shown below are 17 T cell receptor beta chains from a single sample sequenced in a study of response to subunit inactivated influenza vaccine. TCRdb independently ran MiXCR on the RT-PCR reads; one entry per CDR3 protein. The sample includes some 520,000 distinct CDR3 sequences, 15% to 20% of them seen just once. Material: CD4+ T cells sorted from PBMCs, obtained roughly 24 months after vaccination. These TCRs come from a man aged 50-75 years who received an inactivated influenza vaccine.

This clonotype was seen a few times. The V and J genes are TRBV12-3 or TRBV12-4 and TRBJ2-5; 10 nucleotides line up with TRBD1. V dropped 6 bases and J dropped 7; count of bases not matched to a gene: 8. The CDR3 covers 14 residues. The CDR3 coding sequence is TGTGCCAGCAGCTTGACAGGGGGCCTAGCGACCCAGTACTTC. It yields the protein CASSLTGGLATQYF.

This clonotype came up a few times. The V and J genes are TRBV12-3 or TRBV12-4 and TRBJ2-6, with unresolved D. The CDR3 has 16 amino acids. V gave up 6 bases and J gave up 0 bases, with 12 bases separating them. The CDR3 reads CASSSTPGSGANVLTF. The CDR3 DNA is TGTGCCAGCAGCTCCACACCCGGCTCTGGGGCCAACGTCCTGACTTTC.

The chain joins TRBV3-1 to TRBJ1-1; D not resolved. Trimming cost V 1 base and J 2 bases, with 8 bases left between them. CDR1 is LGHDT, CDR2 YNNKEL, per germline (reference sequence). The length of the CDR3 is 14 residues. Here the CDR3 DNA reads TGTGCCAGCAGCCAAGGAGGGAGCAACACTGAAGCTTTCTTT. Translation: CASSQGGSNTEAFF.

The chain combines TRBV7-2 with TRBJ2-1; 12 bases are a match to TRBD2. The CDR3 runs to 17 residues. Per the germline V gene, CDR1 is SGHTA and CDR2 is FQGNSA. V dropped 5 bases and J dropped 1; count of bases not matched to a gene: 6. CDR3 sequence: CASSPRTSGVSYNEQFF. The DNA for the CDR3 is TGTGCCAGCAGCCCAAGGACTAGCGGGGTGTCCTACAATGAGCAGTTCTTC.

This clonotype was found a few times. The rearrangement links TRBV9 to TRBJ2-5, with D perhaps matching TRBD1 (6 bases). The V end lost 0 bases, the J end lost 4 bases, and 16 bases lay between the germline ends. The germline V gene encodes CDR1 SGDLS and CDR2 YYNGEE. The CDR3 covers 16 residues. The CDR3 region has the DNA TGTGCCAGCAGCGTAGGGGTGCAGGGGAGTTTAGAGACCCAGTACTTC. As protein: CASSVGVQGSLETQYF.

This clonotype has more than one count but fewer than ten. The chain carries TRBV23-1 and TRBJ1-5; 11 bases are a match to TRBD1. TRBV23-1 is annotated as an ORF whose role is uncertain. The CDR3 has 17 amino acids. The V gene end was trimmed by 3 bases and the J gene end by 4 bases; junction bases not matched to a gene: 8. The DNA of the CDR3 is TGCGCCAGCAGTCATGGGACAGGGGGTCCTCTTAATCAGCCCCAGCATTTT. Protein product: CASSHGTGGPLNQPQHF.

The chain uses TRBV7-9 and TRBJ2-1; the match to TRBD1 covers 9 bases. Germline V gives CDR1 SEHNR, CDR2 FQNEAQ (reference sequence). This CDR3 contains 16 residues. With 8 bases clipped from V and 3 bases from J, the junction kept 11 bases outside the gene matches. CDR3 nucleotide sequence: TGTGCCAGCGGAACAGGGGGCTCCCTCTACTACAATGAGCAGTTCTTC. Amino acids: CASGTGGSLYYNEQFF.

This clonotype showed up many times. The CDR3 spells CASSRDTGGEKLFF. The CDR3 region has the DNA TGTGCCAGCAGCCGGGACACCGGGGGTGAAAAACTGTTTTTT. The V gene is TRBV12-3 or TRBV12-4, the J gene TRBJ1-4, with TRBD1 as a possible D gene (6 bases). The CDR3 length is 14 residues. Trimming removed 6 bases at V and 7 bases at J, with 15 bases between.

This clonotype appeared once. CDR3 sequence: CASSLGYRQQETQYF. The CDR3, as DNA: TGCGCCAGCAGCTTGGGGTATCGGCAGCAAGAGACCCAGTACTTC. The chain is built from TRBV5-1 and TRBJ2-5; the D is unclear. The CDR3 has 15 residues. CDR1 SGHRS and CDR2 YFSETQ come from the germline V gene. V lost 0 bases, J lost 2 bases, and 11 bases lay in between.

This sequence joins TRBV5-1 and TRBJ2-5; TRBD2 might be the D (5 bases). This CDR3 spans 15 amino acids. In germline, CDR1 is SGHRS, CDR2 YFSETQ. Between the trimmed V and J ends, which lost 4 bases and 5 bases, there was a span of 18 bases. CDR3 sequence (DNA): TGCGCCAGCAGCGCAGGAGGTCTAAAAGCGGAGACCCAGTACTTC. It yields the protein CASSAGGLKAETQYF.

J is TRBJ2-1 and V is TRBV29-1; possible D gene TRBD2, 6 bases. Germline V gene data show CDR1 as SQVTM and CDR2 as ANQGSEA. The CDR3 has 15 residues. Trimming removed 4 bases from V and 1 base from J, with 14 bases in between. CDR3 bases: TGCAGCGTTGCCACCGGGGGTTATTCCTACAATGAGCAGTTCTTC. Translated: CSVATGGYSYNEQFF.

This clonotype was seen a few times. The genes are TRBV15 and TRBJ2-2; 8 bases agree with TRBD1. V lost 4 bases, J lost 1 base, and 5 bases stayed unmatched. The CDR3 runs to 16 residues. In germline, CDR1 is LNHNV, CDR2 YYDKDF (reference sequence). Here the CDR3 reads CATSTRQGLNTGELFF. The CDR3, as DNA: TGTGCCACCAGCACCCGACAGGGGTTGAACACCGGGGAGCTGTTTTTT.

This clonotype has at least ten counts. A junction boundary mismatches the germline segment, possibly from a read error. V is TRBV25-1 and J is TRBJ2-7, with unresolved D. Germline CDR1 MGHDK, CDR2 SYGVNS. The CDR3 runs to 13 residues. Here the CDR3 reads CASRMGGSYEQYF. The CDR3 region has the DNA TGTGCCAGCCGTATGGGTGGAAGCTACGAACAGTACTTC.

In this sample, this clonotype turned up a few times. The chain recombines TRBV7-2 with TRBJ1-5; unclear D gene. V gave up 0 bases and J gave up 3 bases, with 12 bases separating them. Germline V gene data show CDR1 as SGHTA and CDR2 as FQGNSA. The CDR3 runs 16 residues. The CDR3 protein is CASSLASGPLNQPQHF. CDR3 DNA sequence: TGTGCCAGCAGCTTAGCGAGCGGGCCCCTCAATCAGCCCCAGCATTTT.

This clonotype occurred many times. The chain is built from TRBV11-2 and TRBJ2-1, with TRBD2 matching over 11 bases. V shed 4 bases and J 4 bases; nucleotides not matched to a gene: 9. This CDR3 has 17 amino acids. Germline loops: CDR1 SGHAT, CDR2 FQNNGV. This CDR3 reads CASSSRSGRAGYNEQFF. CDR3 DNA sequence: TGTGCCAGCAGCTCGCGTAGCGGGAGGGCCGGTTACAATGAGCAGTTCTTC.

The V call is TRBV20-1, the J call TRBJ2-1, with 7 bases fitting TRBD2. The trim removed 3 bases at V and 2 bases at J, leaving 1 base unmatched. Germline CDR1 reads DFQATT; CDR2 reads SNEGSKA (reference sequence). The CDR3 contains 13 residues. The CDR3 nucleotides read TGCAGTGCTAGCCGGGGGGCCTACAATGAGCAGTTCTTC. It specifies CSASRGAYNEQFF.

In its sample, this clonotype was seen many times. The chain uses TRBV3-1 and TRBJ2-1; the D gene is possibly TRBD2 (5 bases). The CDR3 runs 15 residues. Trimming stripped 2 bases from V and 0 bases from J, with 8 bases between. CDR1 is LGHDT, CDR2 YNNKEL, per germline (reference sequence). The CDR3 DNA is TGTGCCAGCAGCCAACAGCGGAGCTCCTACAATGAGCAGTTCTTC. Protein sequence: CASSQQRSSYNEQFF.